This entry describes one T cell receptor (beta chain). Its antigen is unknown. This specimen comes from a study of cytomegalovirus exposure and HLA in healthy donors. Study summary: Around 180 million T cells yielded around 100 million unique TCR beta sequences, as an earlier analysis found.

Trimming stripped 1 base from V and 4 bases from J, with 5 bases between. Germline values: CDR1 KGHSH, CDR2 LQKENI. CDR3 length: 14 residues. Whole-study results and caveats: Highly shared sequence variants in one cluster were likely a sequencing artifact.

The PCR made use of 60 Vbeta and 13 Jbeta primers. Assay: immunoSEQ multiplex PCR; the TCRdb copy retains only in-frame clones and omits some. Among 190,000 or so clones listed, approximately 79% were seen once. The sequence came from a girl aged 10-17 years in good health and CMV-seropositive. The chain combines TRBV18 with TRBJ1-6; no reliable D call. Source material: PBMCs. The CDR3 DNA is TGTGCCAGCTCACCACAGCCTTATAATTCACCCCTCCACTTT. This gives the protein CASSPQPYNSPLHF.